Below are 6 T cell receptor beta chains sequenced from a single sample in a study of T cell repertoires in cytomegalovirus infection. TCRdb re-derived calls from the reads in MiXCR, one entry per CDR3 protein. The sample has roughly 720,000 distinct CDR3 sequences, roughly a third seen once. The sample comprised PBMCs. Receptors were obtained from a human donor in good health (CMV status not recorded). Some clones in this sample may be carry-over from other donors' samples.

This clonotype was seen ten or more times. This chain connects TRBV29-1 to TRBJ1-1; 8 bases fit TRBD1. The CDR3 totals 13 residues. The germline gives CDR1 SQVTM, CDR2 ANQGSEA. V gave up 7 bases and J gave up 0 bases; unmatched junction bases: 4. This CDR3 reads CSARDRMNTEAFF. Written as DNA, the CDR3 is TGCAGCGCTAGGGACAGGATGAACACTGAAGCTTTCTTT.

The sample holds a few counts of this clonotype. The chain employs TRBV12-3 or TRBV12-4 and TRBJ2-3, with D possibly being TRBD2 (6 bases). V was clipped by 2 bases and J by 5 bases, with 14 bases between them. This CDR3 contains 15 residues. The CDR3 DNA sequence: TGTGCCAGCAGTTTACTGGCGGGGTTTGGAGATACGCAGTATTTT. Its translation is CASSLLAGFGDTQYF.

CDR3 sequence (DNA): TGTGCCAGCAGTTTTGGAGCGGGGGGGAACATTCAGTACTTC. Its translation: CASSFGAGGNIQYF. The genes are TRBV27 and TRBJ2-4, with TRBD2 matching over 10 bases. This CDR3 spans 14 amino acids. Germline V gene data show CDR1 as MNHEY and CDR2 as SMNVEV (reference sequence). V was clipped by 3 bases and J by 7 bases; unmatched bases: 3.

Only one count was recorded for this clonotype. This rearrangement joins TRBV23-1 to TRBJ1-3, with D unresolved. TRBV23-1 qualifies as an ORF whose function is uncertain. The V end was cut by 4 bases, the J end by 0 bases, with 16 bases between. The CDR3 is 17 amino acids. CDR3 in amino acids: CASSPSPGESSGNTIYF. The DNA for the CDR3 is TGCGCCAGCAGTCCCTCCCCCGGGGAAAGCTCTGGAAACACCATATATTTT.

V gene TRBV4-1 combines with J gene TRBJ1-6; D might be TRBD1 (5 bases). Trimming removed 8 bases from V and 13 bases from J, with 12 bases in between. The CDR3 extends over 11 amino acids. Per germline, CDR1 MGHRA and CDR2 YSYEKL. The DNA of the CDR3 is TGCGCCAGCGGCCTTGAGGGGCCCCTCCACTTT. Translation: CASGLEGPLHF.

Only a few counts were recorded for this clonotype. The J gene is TRBJ1-2, the V gene TRBV3-1, with 7 positions matching TRBD1. The ends lost 4 bases at V and 2 bases at J; junction bases unmatched: 7. This CDR3 has 15 amino acids. Germline V CDR1 and CDR2: LGHDT, YNNKEL (reference sequence). The CDR3 sequence is CASSRDPTGNYGYTF. The DNA for the CDR3 is TGTGCCAGCAGCCGAGACCCGACAGGGAACTATGGCTACACCTTC.